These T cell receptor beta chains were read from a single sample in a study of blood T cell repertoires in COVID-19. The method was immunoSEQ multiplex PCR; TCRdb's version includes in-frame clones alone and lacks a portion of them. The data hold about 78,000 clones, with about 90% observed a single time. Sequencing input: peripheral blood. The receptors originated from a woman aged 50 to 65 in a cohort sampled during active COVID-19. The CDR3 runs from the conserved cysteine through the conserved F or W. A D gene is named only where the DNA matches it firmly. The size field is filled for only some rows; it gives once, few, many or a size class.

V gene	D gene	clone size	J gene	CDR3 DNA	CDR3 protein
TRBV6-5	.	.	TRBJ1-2	TGTGCCAGCAGTTACCGCGGATATGGCTACACCTTC	CASSYRGYGYTF
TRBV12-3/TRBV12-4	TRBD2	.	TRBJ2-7	TGTGCCAGCTGGACTAGCGGGACTTACGAGCAGTACTTC	CASWTSGTYEQYF
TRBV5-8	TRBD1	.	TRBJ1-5	TGTGCCAGCAGCCATGGACAGGGGCTGGGTCAGCCCCAGCATTTT	CASSHGQGLGQPQHF
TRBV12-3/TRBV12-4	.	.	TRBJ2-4	TGTGCCAGCCAGGGGCTAGCCAAAAACATTCAGTACTTC	CASQGLAKNIQYF
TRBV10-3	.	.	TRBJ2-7	TGTGCCATCAGTCGGGACACCTACGAGCAGTACTTC	CAISRDTYEQYF
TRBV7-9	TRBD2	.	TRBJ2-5	TGTGCCAGCAGCTTAGGTAGCGGGGGTCCCCAAGAGACCCAGTACTTC	CASSLGSGGPQETQYF
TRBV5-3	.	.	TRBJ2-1	TGTGCCAGAAGCTGTGGGGGACTCCTTAGCTCCTACAATGAGCAGTTCTTC	CARSCGGLLSSYNEQFF
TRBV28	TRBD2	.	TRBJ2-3	TGTGCCAGCAGTTTATTACCGGGGGGGCTTAAGGATACGCAGTATTTT	CASSLLPGGLKDTQYF
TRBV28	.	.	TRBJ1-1	TGTGCCAGCAGAAACGACAAGAACACTGAAGCTTTCTTT	CASRNDKNTEAFF
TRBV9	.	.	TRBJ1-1	TGTGCCAGCAGCGCGCAGACAGCCATGAACACTGAAGCTTTCTTT	CASSAQTAMNTEAFF
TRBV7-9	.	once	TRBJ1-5	TGTGCCAGCGCAGAGGTCTCCGACAATCAGCCCCAGCATTTT	CASAEVSDNQPQHF
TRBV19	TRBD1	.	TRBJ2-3	TGTGCCAGTAGTATGGGACAGGGGGCGGGTGATACGCAGTATTTT	CASSMGQGAGDTQYF
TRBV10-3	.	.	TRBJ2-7	TGTGCCATCAGCACTAAGGGGGGGGCTGGCGAGCAGTACTTC	CAISTKGGAGEQYF
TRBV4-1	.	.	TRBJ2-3	TGCGCCAGCAGCCAAGATGTATTCGGGTCTAAGACGCAGTATTTT	CASSQDVFGSKTQYF
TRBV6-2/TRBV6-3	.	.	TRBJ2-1	TGTGCCAGCAGTCCCCACTCGGCTAGTAGGTACAATGAGCAGTTCTTC	CASSPHSASRYNEQFF
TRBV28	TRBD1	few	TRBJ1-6	TGTGCCAGCAGTTTAGGAGGTACAGGGGGTGAACCCCTCCACTTT	CASSLGGTGGEPLHF